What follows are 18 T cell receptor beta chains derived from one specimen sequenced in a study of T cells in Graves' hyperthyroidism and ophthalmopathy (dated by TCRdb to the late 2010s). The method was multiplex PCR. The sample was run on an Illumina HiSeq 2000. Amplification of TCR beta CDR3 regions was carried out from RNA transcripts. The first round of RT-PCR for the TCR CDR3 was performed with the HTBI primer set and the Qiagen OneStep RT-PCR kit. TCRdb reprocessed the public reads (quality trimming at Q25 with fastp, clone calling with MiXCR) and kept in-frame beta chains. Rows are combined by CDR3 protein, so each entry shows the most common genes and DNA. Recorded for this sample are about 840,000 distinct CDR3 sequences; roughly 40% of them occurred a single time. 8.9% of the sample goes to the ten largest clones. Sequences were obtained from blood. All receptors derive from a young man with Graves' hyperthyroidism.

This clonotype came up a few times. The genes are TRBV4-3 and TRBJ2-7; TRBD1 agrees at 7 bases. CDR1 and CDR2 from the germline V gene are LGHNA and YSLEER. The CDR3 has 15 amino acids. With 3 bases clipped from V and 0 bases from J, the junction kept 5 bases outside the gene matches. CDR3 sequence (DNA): TGCGCCAGCAGCCAGAGGACAGGTCCCTCCTACGAGCAGTACTTC. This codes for CASSQRTGPSYEQYF.

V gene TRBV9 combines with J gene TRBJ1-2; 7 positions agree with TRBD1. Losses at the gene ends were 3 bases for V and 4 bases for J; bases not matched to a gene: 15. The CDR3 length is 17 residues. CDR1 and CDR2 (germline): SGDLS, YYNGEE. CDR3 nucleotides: TGTGCCAGCAGCGCCTCCCCTCAGACAGGGAATTTCTATGGCTACACCTTC. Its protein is CASSASPQTGNFYGYTF.

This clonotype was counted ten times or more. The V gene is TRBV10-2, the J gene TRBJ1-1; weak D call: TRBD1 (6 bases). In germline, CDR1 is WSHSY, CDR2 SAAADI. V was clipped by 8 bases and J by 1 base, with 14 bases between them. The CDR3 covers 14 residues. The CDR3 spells CASLGGGGNTEAFF. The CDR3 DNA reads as TGCGCCAGCTTAGGAGGAGGGGGGAACACTGAAGCTTTCTTT.

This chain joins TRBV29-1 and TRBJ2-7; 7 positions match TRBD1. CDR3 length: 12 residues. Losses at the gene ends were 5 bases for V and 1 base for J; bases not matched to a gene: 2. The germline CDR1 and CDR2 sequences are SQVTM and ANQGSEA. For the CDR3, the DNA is TGCAGCGTTCTGGGACAGTCCTACGAGCAGTACTTC. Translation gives CSVLGQSYEQYF.

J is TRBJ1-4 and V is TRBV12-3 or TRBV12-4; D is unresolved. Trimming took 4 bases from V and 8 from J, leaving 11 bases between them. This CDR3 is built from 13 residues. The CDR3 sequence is CASSSLATEKLFF. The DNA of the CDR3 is TGTGCCAGCAGTTCCTTGGCGACGGAAAAACTGTTTTTT.

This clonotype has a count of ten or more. CDR3 amino acids: CASSVERSDEQYF. The DNA of the CDR3 is TGTGCCAGCAGCGTAGAAAGGAGCGACGAGCAGTACTTC. The chain couples TRBV9 to TRBJ2-7, with no clear D. This CDR3 is built from 13 residues. Per the germline V gene, CDR1 is SGDLS and CDR2 is YYNGEE. Trimming took 0 bases from V and 5 from J, leaving 9 bases between them. Looking up the rest from reference TRBV9 and TRBJ2-7 gives the full variable domain: DSGVTQTPKHLITATGQRVTLRCSPRSGDLSVYWYQQSLDQGLQFLIQYYNGEERAKGNILERFSAQQFPDLHSELNLSSLELGDSALYFCASSVERSDEQYFGPGTRLTVT.

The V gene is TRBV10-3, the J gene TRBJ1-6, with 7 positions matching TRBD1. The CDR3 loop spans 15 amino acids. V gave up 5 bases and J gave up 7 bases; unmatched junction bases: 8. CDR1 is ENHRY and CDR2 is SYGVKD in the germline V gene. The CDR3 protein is CAISSDRAENSPLHF. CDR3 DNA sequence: TGTGCCATCAGTTCCGACAGGGCCGAGAATTCACCCCTCCACTTT.

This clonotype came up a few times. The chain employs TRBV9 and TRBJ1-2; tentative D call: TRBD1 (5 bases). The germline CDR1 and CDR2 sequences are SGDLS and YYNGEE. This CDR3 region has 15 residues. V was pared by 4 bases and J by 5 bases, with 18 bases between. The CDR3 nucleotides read TGTGCCAGCAGCCCAGCTGGGGGGAAACCGTATGGCTACACCTTC. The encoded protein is CASSPAGGKPYGYTF.

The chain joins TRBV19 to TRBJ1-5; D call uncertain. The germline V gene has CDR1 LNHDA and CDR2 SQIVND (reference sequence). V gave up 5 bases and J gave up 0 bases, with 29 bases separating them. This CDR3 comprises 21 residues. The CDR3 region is CASSFPPSALHRDISNQPQHF. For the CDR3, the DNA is TGTGCCAGTAGTTTCCCCCCGTCTGCCCTCCATCGGGATATTAGCAATCAGCCCCAGCATTTT.

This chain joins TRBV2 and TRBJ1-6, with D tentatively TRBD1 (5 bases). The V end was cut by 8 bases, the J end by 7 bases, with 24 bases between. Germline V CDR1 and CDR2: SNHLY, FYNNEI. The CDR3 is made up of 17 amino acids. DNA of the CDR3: TGTGCCAGCGGGGGGGATGGAAGCACTATTGCCAATTCACCCCTCCACTTT. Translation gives CASGGDGSTIANSPLHF.

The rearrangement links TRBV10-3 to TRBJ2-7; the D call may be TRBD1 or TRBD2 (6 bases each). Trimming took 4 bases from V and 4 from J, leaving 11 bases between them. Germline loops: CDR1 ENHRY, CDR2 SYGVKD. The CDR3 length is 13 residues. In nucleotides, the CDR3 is TGTGCCATCAGTGCTAGGGGGGAGTACGAGCAGTACTTC. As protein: CAISARGEYEQYF.

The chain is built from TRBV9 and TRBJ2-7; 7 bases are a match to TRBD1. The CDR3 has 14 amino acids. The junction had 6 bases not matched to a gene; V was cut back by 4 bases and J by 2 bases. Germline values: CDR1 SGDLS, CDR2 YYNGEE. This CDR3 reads CASSNRTGPYEQYF. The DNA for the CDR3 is TGTGCCAGCAGCAACCGGACAGGACCCTACGAGCAGTACTTC.

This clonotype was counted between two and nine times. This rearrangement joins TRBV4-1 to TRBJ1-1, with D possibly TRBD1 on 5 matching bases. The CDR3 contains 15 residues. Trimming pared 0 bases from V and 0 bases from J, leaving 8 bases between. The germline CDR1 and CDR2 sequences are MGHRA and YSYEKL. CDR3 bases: TGCGCCAGCAGCCAAGAGACAGTGTTGAACACTGAAGCTTTCTTT. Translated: CASSQETVLNTEAFF.

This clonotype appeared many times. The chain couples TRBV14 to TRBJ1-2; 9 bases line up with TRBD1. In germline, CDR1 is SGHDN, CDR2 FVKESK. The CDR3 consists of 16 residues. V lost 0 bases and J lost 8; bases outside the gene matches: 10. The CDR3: CASSQDIGTGFRGYTF. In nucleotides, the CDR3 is TGTGCCAGCAGCCAAGATATCGGGACAGGGTTTCGGGGCTACACCTTC. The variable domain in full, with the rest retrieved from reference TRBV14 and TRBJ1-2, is EAGVTQFPSHSVIEKGQTVTLRCDPISGHDNLYWYRRVMGKEIKFLLHFVKESKQDESGMPNNRFLAERTGGTYSTLKVQPAELEDSGVYFCASSQDIGTGFRGYTFGSGTRLTVV.

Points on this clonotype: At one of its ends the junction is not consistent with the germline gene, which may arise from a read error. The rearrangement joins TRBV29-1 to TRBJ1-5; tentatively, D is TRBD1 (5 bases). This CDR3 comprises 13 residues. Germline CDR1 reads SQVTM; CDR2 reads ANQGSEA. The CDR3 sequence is CAWTRDGNQPQHF. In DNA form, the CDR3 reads TGTGCCTGGACCAGGGACGGCAATCAGCCCCAGCATTTT.

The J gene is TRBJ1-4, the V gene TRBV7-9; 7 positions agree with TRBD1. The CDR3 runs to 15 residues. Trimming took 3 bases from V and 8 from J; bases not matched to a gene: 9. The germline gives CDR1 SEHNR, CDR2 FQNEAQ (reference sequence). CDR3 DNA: TGTGCCAGCAGCTTTGGCCGACAGGGAGACGAAAAACTGTTTTTT. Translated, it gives CASSFGRQGDEKLFF. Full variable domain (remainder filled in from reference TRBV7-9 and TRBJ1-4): DTGVSQNPRHKITKRGQNVTFRCDPISEHNRLYWYRQTLGQGPEFLTYFQNEAQLEKSRLLSDRFSAERPKGSFSTLEIQRTEQGDSAMYLCASSFGRQGDEKLFFGSGTQLSVL.

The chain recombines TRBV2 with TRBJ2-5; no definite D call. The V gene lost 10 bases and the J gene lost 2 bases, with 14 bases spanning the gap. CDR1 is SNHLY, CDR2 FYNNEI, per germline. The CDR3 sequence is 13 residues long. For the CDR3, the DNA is TGTGCCACCGGCAGAGTTAAGCAAGAGACCCAGTACTTC. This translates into CATGRVKQETQYF.

CDR3 region: CASKWGGGNQPQHF. CDR3 in DNA: TGTGCCAGCAAATGGGGAGGGGGCAATCAGCCCCAGCATTTT. This sequence joins TRBV10-3 and TRBJ1-5; D is perhaps TRBD1 (5 bases). The CDR3 has 14 residues. V was cut by 10 bases and J by 2 bases, with 15 bases left in between. In germline, CDR1 is ENHRY, CDR2 SYGVKD.